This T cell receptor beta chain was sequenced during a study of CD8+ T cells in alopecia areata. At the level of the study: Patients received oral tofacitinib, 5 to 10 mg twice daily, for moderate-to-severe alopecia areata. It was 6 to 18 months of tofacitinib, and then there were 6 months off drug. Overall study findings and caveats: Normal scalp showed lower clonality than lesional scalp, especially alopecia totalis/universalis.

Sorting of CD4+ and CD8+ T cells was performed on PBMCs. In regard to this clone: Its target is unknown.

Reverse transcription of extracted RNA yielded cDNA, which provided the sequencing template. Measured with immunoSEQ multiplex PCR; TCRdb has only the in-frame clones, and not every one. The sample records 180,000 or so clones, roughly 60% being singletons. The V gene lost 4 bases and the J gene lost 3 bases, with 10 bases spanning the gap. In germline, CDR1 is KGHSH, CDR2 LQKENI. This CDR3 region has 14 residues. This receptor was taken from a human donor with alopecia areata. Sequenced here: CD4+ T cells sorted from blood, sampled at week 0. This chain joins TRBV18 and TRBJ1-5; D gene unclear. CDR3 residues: CASSLSMVNQPQHF. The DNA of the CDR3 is TGTGCCAGCTCACTTTCAATGGTCAATCAGCCCCAGCATTTT. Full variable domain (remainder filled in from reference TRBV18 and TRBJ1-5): NAGVMQNPRHLVRRRGQEARLRCSPMKGHSHVYWYRQLPEEGLKFMVYLQKENIIDESGMPKERFSAEFPKEGPSILRIQQVVRGDSAAYFCASSLSMVNQPQHFGDGTRLSIL.